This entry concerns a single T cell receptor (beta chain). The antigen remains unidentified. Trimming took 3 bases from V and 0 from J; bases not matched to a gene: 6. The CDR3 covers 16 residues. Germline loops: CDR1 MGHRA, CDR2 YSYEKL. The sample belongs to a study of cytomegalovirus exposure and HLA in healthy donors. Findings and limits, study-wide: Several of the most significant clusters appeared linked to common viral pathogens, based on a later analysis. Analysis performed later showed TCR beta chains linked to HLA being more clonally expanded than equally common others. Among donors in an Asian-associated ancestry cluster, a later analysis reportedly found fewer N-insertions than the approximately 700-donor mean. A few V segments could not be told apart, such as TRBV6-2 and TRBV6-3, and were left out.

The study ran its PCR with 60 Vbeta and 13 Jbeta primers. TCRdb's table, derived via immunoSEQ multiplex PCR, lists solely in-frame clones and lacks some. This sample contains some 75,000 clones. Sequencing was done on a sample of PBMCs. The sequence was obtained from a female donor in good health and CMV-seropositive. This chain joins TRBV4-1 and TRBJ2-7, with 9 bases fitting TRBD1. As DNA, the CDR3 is TGCGCCAGCAGCCAGATAACAGGGGGCGTCTCCTACGAGCAGTACTTC. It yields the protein CASSQITGGVSYEQYF.